Listed below are T cell receptor beta chains from one sample, sequenced in a study of post-analysis software for immune sequencing data. A single record per CDR3 protein comes from TCRdb applying MiXCR to the PCR reads. The sample includes about 770,000 distinct CDR3 sequences, 35% to 55% of them seen just once. Sequenced sample: blood. These receptors came from a girl aged 5-17 years with multiple sclerosis. The CDR3 runs from the conserved cysteine through the conserved F or W. A D gene is named only where the DNA matches it firmly. The listing skips clone size in some rows; elsewhere it reads once, few, many or a size class.

j_call clone_size d_call v_call cdr3_aa cdr3_nt
TRBJ2-2 NA NA TRBV15 CATSRASDRGELFF TGTGCCACCAGCAGAGCTAGCGACCGGGGGGAGCTGTTTTTT
TRBJ1-5 NA NA TRBV4-1 CASSQEFGAHQPQHF TGCGCCAGCAGCCAAGAGTTCGGGGCACACCAGCCCCAGCATTTT
TRBJ2-5 NA NA TRBV6-5 CASSYSPTNQETQYF TGTGCCAGCAGTTACTCGCCGACGAACCAAGAGACCCAGTACTTC
TRBJ2-7 NA NA TRBV12-3/TRBV12-4 CASSFVQASYEQYF TGTGCCAGCAGTTTCGTTCAGGCCAGTTACGAGCAGTACTTC
TRBJ1-2 NA NA TRBV6-5 CASSTAGLYGYTF TGTGCCAGCAGCACAGCCGGGCTCTATGGCTACACCTTC
TRBJ2-4 few TRBD1 TRBV10-3 CAISGVTGGIGWQYF TGTGCCATCAGTGGTGTGACAGGGGGAATCGGATGGCAGTACTTC
TRBJ2-1 NA NA TRBV12-3/TRBV12-4 CASRMSSHNEQFF TGTGCCAGCAGGATGAGCTCCCACAATGAGCAGTTCTTC
TRBJ1-2 NA NA TRBV12-3/TRBV12-4 CASIASSRGPYGYTF TGTGCCAGCATCGCTTCTTCCAGGGGTCCCTATGGCTACACCTTC
TRBJ2-1 NA TRBD2 TRBV5-1 CASSTRTSGYNEQFF TGCGCCAGCAGCACCAGGACTAGCGGCTACAATGAGCAGTTCTTC
TRBJ1-4 once TRBD1 TRBV5-1 CASSITGTGFEKLFF TGCGCCAGCAGCATTACCGGGACAGGGTTTGAAAAACTGTTTTTT
TRBJ1-2 many NA TRBV12-3/TRBV12-4 CASSPRQGYGYTF TGTGCCAGCAGTCCACGCCAGGGGTATGGCTACACCTTC
TRBJ2-5 NA TRBD2 TRBV12-3/TRBV12-4 CASSISGRGETQYF TGTGCCAGCAGCATTAGCGGGAGAGGAGAGACCCAGTACTTC
TRBJ1-2 NA NA TRBV27 CASSLYLNSGFGYTF TGTGCCAGCAGTCTCTATCTAAATTCAGGGTTCGGCTACACCTTC
TRBJ1-2 NA NA TRBV6-5 CASSYPGRYGYTF TGTGCCAGCAGTTACCCAGGACGTTACGGCTACACCTTC
TRBJ2-5 NA TRBD1 TRBV29-1 CSVVGQAETQYF TGCAGCGTCGTCGGACAGGCGGAGACCCAGTACTTC
TRBJ2-5 NA NA TRBV5-6 CASSLVRGGQETQYF TGTGCCAGCAGCTTGGTTAGGGGGGGGCAAGAGACCCAGTACTTC
TRBJ2-7 NA TRBD2 TRBV6-5 CASRQAGGSYEQYF TGTGCCAGCAGACAAGCGGGAGGGTCCTACGAGCAGTACTTC
TRBJ2-7 NA NA TRBV6-6 CASSHAGQPGFYEQYF TGTGCCAGCAGCCACGCCGGACAGCCGGGGTTCTACGAGCAGTACTTC
TRBJ2-1 NA NA TRBV10-3 CAISARPAGEQFF TGTGCCATCAGCGCGAGGCCGGCGGGGGAGCAGTTCTTC
TRBJ1-6 NA TRBD1 TRBV7-9 CASSFRQGRGVSPLHF TGTGCCAGCAGCTTTCGACAGGGTCGGGGGGTATCACCCCTCCACTTT
TRBJ2-7 NA NA TRBV20-1 CSAARSSYEQYF TGCAGTGCCGCTAGGAGCTCCTACGAGCAGTACTTC
TRBJ2-7 NA NA TRBV3-1 CASSQDRQPIYEQYF TGTGCCAGCAGCCAAGATAGGCAGCCGATCTACGAGCAGTACTTC
TRBJ1-2 few NA TRBV28 CASSLNRINYGYTF TGTGCCAGCAGTTTAAATCGGATAAACTATGGCTACACCTTC